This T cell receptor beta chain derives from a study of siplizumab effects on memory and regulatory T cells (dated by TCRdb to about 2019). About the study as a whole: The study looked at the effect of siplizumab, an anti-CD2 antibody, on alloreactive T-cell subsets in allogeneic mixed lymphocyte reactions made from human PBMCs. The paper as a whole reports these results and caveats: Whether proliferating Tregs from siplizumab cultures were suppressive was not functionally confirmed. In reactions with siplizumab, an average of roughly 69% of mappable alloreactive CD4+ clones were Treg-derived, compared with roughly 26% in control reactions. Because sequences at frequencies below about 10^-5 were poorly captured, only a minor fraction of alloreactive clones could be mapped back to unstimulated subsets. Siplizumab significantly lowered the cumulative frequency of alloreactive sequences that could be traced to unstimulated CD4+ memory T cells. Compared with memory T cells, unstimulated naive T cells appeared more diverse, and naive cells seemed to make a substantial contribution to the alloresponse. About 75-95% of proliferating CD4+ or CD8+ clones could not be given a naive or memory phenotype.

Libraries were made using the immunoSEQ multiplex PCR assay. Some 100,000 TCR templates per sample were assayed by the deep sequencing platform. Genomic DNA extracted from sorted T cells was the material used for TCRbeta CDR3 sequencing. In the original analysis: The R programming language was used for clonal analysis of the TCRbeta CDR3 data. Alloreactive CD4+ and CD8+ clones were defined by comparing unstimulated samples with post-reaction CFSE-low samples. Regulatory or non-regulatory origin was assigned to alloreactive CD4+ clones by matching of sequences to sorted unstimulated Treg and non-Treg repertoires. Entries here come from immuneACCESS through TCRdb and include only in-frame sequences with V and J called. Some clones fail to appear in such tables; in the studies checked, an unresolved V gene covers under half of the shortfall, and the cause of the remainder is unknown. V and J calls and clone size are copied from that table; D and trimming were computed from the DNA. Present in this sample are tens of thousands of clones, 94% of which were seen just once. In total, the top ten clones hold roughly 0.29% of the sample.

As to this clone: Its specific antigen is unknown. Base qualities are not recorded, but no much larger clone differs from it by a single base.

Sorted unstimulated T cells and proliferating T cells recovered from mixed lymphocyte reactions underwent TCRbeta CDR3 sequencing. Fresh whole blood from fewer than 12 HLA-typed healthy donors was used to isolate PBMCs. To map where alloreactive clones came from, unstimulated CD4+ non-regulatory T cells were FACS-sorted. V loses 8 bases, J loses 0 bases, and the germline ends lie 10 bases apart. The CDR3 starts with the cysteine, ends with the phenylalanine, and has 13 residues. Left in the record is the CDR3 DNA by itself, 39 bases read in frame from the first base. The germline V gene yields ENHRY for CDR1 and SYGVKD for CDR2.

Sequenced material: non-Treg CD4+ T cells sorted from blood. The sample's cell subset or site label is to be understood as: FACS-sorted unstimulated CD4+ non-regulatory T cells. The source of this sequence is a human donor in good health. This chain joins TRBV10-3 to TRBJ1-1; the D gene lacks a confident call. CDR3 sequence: CAIRGSLNTEAFF. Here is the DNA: TGTGCCATCCGGGGAAGCCTGAACACTGAAGCTTTCTTT.